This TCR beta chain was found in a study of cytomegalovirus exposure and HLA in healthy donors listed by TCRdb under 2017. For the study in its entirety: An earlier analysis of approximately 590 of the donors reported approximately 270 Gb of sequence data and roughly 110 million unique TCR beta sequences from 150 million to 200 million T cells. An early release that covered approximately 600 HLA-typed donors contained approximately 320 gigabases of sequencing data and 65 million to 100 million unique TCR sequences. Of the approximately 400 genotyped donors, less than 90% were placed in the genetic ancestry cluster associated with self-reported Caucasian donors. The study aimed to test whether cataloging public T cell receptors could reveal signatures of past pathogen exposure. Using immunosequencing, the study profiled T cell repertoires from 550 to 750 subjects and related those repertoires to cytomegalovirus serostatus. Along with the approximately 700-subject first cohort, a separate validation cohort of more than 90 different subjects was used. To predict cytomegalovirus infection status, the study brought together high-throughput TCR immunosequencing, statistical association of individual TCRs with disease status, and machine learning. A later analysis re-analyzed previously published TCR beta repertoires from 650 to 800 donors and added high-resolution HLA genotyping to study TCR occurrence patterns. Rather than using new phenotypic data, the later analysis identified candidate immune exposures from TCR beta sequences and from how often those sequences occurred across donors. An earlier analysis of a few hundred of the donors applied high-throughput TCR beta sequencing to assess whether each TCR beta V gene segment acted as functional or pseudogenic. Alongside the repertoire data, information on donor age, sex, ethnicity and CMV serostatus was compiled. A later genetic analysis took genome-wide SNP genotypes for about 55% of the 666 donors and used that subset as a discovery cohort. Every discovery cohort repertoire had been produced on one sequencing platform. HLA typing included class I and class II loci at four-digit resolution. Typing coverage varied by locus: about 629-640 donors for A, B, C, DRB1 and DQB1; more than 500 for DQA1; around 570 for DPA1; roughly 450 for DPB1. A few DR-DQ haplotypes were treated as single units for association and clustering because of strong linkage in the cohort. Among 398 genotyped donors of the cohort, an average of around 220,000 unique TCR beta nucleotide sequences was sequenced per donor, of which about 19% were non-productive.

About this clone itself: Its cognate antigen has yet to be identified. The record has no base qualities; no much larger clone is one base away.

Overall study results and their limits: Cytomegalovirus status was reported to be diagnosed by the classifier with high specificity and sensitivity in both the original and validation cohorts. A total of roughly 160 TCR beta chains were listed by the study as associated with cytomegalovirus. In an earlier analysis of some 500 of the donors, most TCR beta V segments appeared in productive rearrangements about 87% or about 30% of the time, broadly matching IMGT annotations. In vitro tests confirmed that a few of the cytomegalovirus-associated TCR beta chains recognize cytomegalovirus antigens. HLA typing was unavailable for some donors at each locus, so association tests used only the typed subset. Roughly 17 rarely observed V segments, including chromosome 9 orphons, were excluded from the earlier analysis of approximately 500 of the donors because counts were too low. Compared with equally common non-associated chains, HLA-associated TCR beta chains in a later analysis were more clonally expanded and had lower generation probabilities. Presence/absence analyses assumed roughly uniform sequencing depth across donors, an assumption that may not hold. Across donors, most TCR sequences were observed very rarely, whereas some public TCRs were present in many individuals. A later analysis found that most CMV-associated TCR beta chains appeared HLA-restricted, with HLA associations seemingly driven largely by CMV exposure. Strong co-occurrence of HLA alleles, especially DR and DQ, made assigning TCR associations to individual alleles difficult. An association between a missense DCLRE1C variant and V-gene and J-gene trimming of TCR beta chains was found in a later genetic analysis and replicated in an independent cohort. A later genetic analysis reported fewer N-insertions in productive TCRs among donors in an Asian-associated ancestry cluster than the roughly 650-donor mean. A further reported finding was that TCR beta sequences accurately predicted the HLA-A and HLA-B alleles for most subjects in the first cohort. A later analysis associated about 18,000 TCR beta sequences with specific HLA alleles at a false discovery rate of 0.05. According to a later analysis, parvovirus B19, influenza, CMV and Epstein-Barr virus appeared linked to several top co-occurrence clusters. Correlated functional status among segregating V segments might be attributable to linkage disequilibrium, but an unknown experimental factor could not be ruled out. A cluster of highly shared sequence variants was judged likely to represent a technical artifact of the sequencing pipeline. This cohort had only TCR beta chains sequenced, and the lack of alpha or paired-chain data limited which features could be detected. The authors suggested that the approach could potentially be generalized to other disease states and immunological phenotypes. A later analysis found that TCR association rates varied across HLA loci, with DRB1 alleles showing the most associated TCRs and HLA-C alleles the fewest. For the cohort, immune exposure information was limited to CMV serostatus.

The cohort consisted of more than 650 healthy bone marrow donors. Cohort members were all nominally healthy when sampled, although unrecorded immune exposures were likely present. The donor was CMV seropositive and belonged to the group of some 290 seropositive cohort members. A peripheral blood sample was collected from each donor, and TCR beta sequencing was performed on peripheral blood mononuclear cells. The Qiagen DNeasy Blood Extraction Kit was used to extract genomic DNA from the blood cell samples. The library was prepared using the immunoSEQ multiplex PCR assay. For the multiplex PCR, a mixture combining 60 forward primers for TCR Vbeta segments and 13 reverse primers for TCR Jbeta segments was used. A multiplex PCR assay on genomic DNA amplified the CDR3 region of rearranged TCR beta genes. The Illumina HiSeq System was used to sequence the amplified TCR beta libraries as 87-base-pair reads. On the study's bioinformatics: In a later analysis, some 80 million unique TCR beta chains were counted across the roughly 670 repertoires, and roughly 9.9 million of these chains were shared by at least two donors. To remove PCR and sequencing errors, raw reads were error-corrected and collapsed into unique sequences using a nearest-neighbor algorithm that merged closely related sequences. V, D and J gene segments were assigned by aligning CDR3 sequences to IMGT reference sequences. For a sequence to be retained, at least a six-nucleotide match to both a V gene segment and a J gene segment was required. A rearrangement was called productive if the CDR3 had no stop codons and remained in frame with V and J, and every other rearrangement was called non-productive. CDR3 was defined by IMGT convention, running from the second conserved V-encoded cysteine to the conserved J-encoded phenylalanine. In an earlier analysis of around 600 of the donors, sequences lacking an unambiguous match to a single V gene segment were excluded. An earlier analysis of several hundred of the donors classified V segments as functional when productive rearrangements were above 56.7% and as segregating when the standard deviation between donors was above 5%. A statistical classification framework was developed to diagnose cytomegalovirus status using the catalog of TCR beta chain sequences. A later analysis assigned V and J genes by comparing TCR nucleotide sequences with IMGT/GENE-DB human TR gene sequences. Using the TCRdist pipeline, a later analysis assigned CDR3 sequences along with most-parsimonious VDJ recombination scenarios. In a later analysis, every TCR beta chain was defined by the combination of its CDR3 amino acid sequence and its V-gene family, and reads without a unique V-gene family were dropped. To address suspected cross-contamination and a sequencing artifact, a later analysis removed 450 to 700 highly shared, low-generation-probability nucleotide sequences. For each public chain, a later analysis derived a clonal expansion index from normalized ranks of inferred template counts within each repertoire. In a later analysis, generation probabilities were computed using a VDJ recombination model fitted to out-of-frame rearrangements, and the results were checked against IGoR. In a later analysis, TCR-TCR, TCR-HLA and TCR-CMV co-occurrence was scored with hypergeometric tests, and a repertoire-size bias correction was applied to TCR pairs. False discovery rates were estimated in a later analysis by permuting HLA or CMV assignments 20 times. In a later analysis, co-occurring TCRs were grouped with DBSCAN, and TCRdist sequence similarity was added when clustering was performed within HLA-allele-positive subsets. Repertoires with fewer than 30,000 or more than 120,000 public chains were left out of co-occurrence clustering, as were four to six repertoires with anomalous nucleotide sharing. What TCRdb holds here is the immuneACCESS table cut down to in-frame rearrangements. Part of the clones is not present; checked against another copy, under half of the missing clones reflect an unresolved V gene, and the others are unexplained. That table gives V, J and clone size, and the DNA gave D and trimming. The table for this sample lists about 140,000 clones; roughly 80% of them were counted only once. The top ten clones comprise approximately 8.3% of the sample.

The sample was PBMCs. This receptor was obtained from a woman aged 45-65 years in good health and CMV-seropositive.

For the CDR3, the sequence is CASGKDQLNTEAFF. The nucleotides read TGTGCCAGCGGTAAAGACCAGTTAAACACTGAAGCTTTCTTT. The chain is encoded by TRBV6-1 joined to TRBJ1-1, with the D gene not clear enough to name. The CDR3 sequence holds 14 residues, the cysteine and phenylalanine included. The DNA shown is the 42-base CDR3, in frame from base 1. The CDR1 and CDR2 encoded by the germline V gene are MNHNS and SASEGT. Trimming costs V 8 bases and J 2 bases, and their ends lie 15 bases apart.